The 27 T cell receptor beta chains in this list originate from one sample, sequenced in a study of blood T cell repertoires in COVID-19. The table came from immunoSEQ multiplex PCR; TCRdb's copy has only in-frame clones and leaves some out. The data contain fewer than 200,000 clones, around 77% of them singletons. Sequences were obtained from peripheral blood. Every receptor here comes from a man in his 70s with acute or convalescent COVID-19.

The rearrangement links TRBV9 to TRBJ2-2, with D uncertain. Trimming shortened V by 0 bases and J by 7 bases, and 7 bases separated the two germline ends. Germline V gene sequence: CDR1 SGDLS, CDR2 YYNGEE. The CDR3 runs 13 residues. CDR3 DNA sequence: TGTGCCAGCAGCGTAGCTCCCAGCGGGGAGCTGTTTTTT. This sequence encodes CASSVAPSGELFF. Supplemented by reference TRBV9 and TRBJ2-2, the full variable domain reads DSGVTQTPKHLITATGQRVTLRCSPRSGDLSVYWYQQSLDQGLQFLIQYYNGEERAKGNILERFSAQQFPDLHSELNLSSLELGDSALYFCASSVAPSGELFFGEGSRLTVL.

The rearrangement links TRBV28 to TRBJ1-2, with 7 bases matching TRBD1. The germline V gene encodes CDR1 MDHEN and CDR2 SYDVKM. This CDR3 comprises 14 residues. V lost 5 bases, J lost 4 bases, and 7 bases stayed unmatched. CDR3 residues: CASSPGQRVYGYTF. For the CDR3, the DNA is TGTGCCAGCAGTCCGGGACAGCGAGTCTATGGCTACACCTTC.

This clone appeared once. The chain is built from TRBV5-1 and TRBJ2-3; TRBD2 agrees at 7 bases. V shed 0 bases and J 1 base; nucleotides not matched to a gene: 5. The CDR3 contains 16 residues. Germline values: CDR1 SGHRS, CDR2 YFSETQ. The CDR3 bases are TGCGCCAGCAGCTTGGTTCCTAGCGGCCGCACAGATACGCAGTATTTT. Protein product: CASSLVPSGRTDTQYF.

This CDR3 reads CASSLERVNYGYTF. DNA for the CDR3: TGCGCCAGCAGCTTGGAAAGAGTTAACTATGGCTACACCTTC. The chain combines TRBV5-1 with TRBJ1-2; D unresolved. Between the trimmed V and J ends, which lost 0 bases and 1 base, there was a span of 7 bases. The CDR3 is 14 residues long. CDR1 SGHRS and CDR2 YFSETQ come from the germline V gene.

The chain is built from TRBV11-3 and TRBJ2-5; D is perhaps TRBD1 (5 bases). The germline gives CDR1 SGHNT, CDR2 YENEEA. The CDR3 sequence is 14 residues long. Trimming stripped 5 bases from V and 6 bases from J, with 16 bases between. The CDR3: CASSVSGPGKTQYF. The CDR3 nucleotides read TGTGCCAGCAGCGTCAGTGGGCCAGGGAAGACCCAGTACTTC.

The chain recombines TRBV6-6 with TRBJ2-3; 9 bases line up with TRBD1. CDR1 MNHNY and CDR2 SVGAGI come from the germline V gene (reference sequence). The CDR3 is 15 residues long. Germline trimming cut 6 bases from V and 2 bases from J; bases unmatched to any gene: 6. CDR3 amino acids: CASRGGQGHTDTQYF. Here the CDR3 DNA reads TGTGCCAGCAGGGGGGGACAGGGCCACACAGATACGCAGTATTTT.

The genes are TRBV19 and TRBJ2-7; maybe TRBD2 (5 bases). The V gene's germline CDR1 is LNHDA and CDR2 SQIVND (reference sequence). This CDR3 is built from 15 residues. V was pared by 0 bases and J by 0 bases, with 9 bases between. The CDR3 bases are TGTGCCAGTAGTATAGATGAGGGCGACTCCTACGAGCAGTACTTC. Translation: CASSIDEGDSYEQYF.

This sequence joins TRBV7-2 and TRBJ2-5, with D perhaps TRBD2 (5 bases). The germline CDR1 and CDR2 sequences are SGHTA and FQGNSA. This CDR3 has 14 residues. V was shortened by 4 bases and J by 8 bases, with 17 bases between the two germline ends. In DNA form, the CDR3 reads TGTGCCAGCAGCTCCGGACTTGTAGCAAAAACCCAGTACTTC. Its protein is CASSSGLVAKTQYF.

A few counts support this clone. As DNA, the CDR3 is TGTGCCAGCTCCCCCAGGGTCTACTCTGGAAACACCATATATTTT. It codes for CASSPRVYSGNTIYF. V and J are TRBV18 and TRBJ1-3; maybe TRBD1 (5 bases). Per germline, CDR1 KGHSH and CDR2 LQKENI. V lost 6 bases to trimming and J lost 0 bases, with 12 bases between them. CDR3 size: 15 residues.

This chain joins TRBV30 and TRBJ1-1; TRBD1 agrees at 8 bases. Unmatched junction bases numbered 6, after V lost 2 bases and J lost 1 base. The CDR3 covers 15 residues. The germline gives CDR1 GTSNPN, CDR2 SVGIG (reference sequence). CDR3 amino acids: CAWSFRQGRNTEAFF. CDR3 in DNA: TGTGCCTGGAGTTTTCGACAGGGGAGGAACACTGAAGCTTTCTTT.

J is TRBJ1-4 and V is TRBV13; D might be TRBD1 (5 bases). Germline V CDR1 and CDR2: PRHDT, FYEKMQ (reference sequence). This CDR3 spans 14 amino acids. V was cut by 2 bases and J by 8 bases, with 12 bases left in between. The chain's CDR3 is CASSLQGIEEKLFF. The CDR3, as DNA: TGTGCCAGCAGCTTACAGGGAATAGAGGAAAAACTGTTTTTT. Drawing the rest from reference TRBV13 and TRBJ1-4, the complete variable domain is AAGVIQSPRHLIKEKRETATLKCYPIPRHDTVYWYQQGPGQDPQFLISFYEKMQSDKGSIPDRFSAQQFSDYHSELNMSSLELGDSALYFCASSLQGIEEKLFFGSGTQLSVL.

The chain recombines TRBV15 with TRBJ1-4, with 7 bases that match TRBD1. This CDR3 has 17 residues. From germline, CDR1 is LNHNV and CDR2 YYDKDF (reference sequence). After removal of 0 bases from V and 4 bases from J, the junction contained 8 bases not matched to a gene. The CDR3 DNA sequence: TGTGCCACCAGCAGAGATGTGGACAGGCGGAGTAATGAAAAACTGTTTTTT. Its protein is CATSRDVDRRSNEKLFF.

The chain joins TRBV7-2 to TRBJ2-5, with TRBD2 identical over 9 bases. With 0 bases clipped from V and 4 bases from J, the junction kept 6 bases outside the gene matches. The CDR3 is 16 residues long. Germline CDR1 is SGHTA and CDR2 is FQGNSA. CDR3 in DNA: TGTGCCAGCAGCTTAGCAAGGCGGGGGGGCCGAGAGACCCAGTACTTC. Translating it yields CASSLARRGGRETQYF. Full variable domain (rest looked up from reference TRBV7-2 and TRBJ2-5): GAGVSQSPSNKVTEKGKDVELRCDPISGHTALYWYRQSLGQGLEFLIYFQGNSAPDKSGLPSDRFSAERTGGSVSTLTIQRTQQEDSAVYLCASSLARRGGRETQYFGPGTRLLVL.

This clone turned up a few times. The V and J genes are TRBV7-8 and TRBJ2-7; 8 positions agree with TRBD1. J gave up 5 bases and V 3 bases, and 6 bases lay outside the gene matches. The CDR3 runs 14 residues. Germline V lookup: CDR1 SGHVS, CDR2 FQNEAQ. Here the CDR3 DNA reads TGTGCCAGCAGCTTCGGACAGGGTGAGCACGAGCAGTACTTC. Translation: CASSFGQGEHEQYF.

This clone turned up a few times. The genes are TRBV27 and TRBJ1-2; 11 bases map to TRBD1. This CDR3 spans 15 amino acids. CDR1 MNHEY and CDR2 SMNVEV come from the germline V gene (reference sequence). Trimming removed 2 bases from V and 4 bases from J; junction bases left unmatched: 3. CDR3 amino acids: CASSLVGQGVYGYTF. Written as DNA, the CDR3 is TGTGCCAGCAGTTTAGTGGGACAGGGGGTCTATGGCTACACCTTC.

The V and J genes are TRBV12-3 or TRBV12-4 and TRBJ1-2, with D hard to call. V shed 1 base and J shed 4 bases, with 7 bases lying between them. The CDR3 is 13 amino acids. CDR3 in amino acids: CASSLEESYGYTF. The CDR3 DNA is TGTGCCAGCAGTTTAGAGGAGTCCTATGGCTACACCTTC.

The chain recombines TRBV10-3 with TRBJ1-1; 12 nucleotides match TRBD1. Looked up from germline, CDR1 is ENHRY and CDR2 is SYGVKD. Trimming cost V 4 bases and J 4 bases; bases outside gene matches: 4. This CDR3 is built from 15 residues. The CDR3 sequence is CAISGDRGRATEAFF. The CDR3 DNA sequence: TGTGCCATCAGTGGGGACAGGGGGCGGGCCACTGAAGCTTTCTTT.

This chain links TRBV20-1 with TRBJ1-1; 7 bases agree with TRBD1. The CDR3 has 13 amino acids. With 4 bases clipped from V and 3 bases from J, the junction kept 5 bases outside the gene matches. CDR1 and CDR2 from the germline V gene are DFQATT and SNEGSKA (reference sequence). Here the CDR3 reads CSANDRAYTEAFF. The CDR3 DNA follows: TGCAGTGCTAATGACAGGGCTTACACTGAAGCTTTCTTT.

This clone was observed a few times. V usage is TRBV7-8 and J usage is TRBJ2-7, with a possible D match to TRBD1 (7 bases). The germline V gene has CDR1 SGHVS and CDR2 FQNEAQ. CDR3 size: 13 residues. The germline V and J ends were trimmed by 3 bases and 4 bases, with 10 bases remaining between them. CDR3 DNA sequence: TGTGCCAGCAGCTTTCCAGGGGGGTACGAGCAGTACTTC. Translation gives CASSFPGGYEQYF.

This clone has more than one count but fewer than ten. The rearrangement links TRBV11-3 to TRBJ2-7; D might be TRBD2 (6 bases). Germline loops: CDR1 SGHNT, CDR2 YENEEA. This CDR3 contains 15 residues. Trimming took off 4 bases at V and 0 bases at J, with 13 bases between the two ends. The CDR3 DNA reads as TGTGCCAGCAGCTCCCCCTCTAGCGACTCCTACGAGCAGTACTTC. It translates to CASSSPSSDSYEQYF.

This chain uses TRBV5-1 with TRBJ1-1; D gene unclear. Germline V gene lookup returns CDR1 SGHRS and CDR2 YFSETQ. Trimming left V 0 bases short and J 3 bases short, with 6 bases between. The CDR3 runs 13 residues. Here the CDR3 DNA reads TGCGCCAGCAGCTTGGGAGGCGACACTGAAGCTTTCTTT. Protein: CASSLGGDTEAFF.

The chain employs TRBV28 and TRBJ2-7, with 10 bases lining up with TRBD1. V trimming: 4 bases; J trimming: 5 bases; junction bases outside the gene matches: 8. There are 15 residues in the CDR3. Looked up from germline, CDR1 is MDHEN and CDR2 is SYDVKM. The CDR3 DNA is TGTGCCAGCAGTTCTCCGGGACAGGGGTTACACGAGCAGTACTTC. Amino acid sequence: CASSSPGQGLHEQYF.

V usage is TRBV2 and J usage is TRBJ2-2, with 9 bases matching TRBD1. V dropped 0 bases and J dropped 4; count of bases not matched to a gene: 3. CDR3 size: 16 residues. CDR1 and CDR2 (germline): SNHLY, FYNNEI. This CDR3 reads CASSEARTGVTGELFF. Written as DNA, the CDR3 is TGTGCCAGCAGTGAAGCCCGGACAGGGGTCACCGGGGAGCTGTTTTTT.

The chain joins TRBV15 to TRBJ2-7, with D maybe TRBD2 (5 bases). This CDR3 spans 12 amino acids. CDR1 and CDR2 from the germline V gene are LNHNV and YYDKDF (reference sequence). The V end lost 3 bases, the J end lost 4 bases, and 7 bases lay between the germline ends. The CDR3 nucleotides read TGTGCCACCAGCAGTGAGGGTTACGAGCAGTACTTC. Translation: CATSSEGYEQYF.

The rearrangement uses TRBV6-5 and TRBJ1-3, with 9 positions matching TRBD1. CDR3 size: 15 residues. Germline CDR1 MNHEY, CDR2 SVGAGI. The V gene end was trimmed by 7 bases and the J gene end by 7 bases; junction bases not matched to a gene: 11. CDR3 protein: CASTESPTGGNTIYF. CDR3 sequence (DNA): TGTGCCAGCACCGAAAGCCCGACAGGGGGGAACACCATATATTTT.

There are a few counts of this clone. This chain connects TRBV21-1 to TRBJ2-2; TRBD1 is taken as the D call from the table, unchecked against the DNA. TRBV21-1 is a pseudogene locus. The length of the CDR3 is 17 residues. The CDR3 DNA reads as TGTGCCAGCAGCGACAACTTAAGACAGGCAGGGCCCGGGGAGCTGTTTTTT. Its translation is CASSDNLRQAGPGELFF.

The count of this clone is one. The CDR3 DNA reads TGTGCCAGCAGTCACAGCATGAACACTGAAGCTTTCTTT. Amino acids: CASSHSMNTEAFF. This rearrangement joins TRBV28 to TRBJ1-1; no clear D. This CDR3 is 13 amino acids long. From germline, CDR1 is MDHEN and CDR2 SYDVKM. V lost 5 bases to trimming and J lost 0 bases, with 7 bases between them. Filled out from reference TRBV28 and TRBJ1-1, the complete variable domain reads DVKVTQSSRYLVKRTGEKVFLECVQDMDHENMFWYRQDPGLGLRLIYFSYDVKMKEKGDIPEGYSVSREKKERFSLILESASTNQTSMYLCASSHSMNTEAFFGQGTRLTVV.